One and the same sample provided the 13 T cell receptor beta chains below, sequenced in a study of CD8 T cells in ankylosing spondylitis (dated by TCRdb to between 2016 and 2019). The paper's findings and limits, for the study overall: Blood from ankylosing spondylitis patients appeared to be characterized by a TCR beta motif made up of several highly homologous amino acid variants.

The antigens of these receptors remain unknown. Library generation was performed with 5' RACE. Sequencing was carried out with an Illumina HiSeq 2500. The public reads were quality trimmed at Q25 with fastp and then assembled into clones with MiXCR by TCRdb, keeping productive beta chains. Each entry merges the rows of one CDR3 protein and shows their most common DNA and genes. In all, the sample holds hundreds of thousands of distinct CDR3 sequences, and roughly 13% of those were seen once. The ten largest clones capture under 7.5% of the sample. The sequenced sample consisted of blood, either unsorted or a sorted T cell fraction (not recorded which). The source is a male donor with ankylosing spondylitis.

The CDR3 reads CASSVQLEWTQYF. The DNA of the CDR3 is TGTGCCAGCAGTGTTCAGTTGGAGTGGACCCAGTACTTC. The chain is built from TRBV2 and TRBJ2-5, with D uncertain. Trimming left V 4 bases short and J 7 bases short, with 13 bases between. CDR3 length: 13 amino acids. The germline gives CDR1 SNHLY, CDR2 FYNNEI.

This clonotype occurred a few times. The genes are TRBV4-1 and TRBJ2-6; a possible D gene is TRBD1 (6 bases). CDR3 size: 17 residues. Germline V lookup: CDR1 MGHRA, CDR2 YSYEKL. The V and J ends lost 2 bases and 3 bases respectively, with 14 bases between them. Here the CDR3 DNA reads TGCGCCAGCAGCCAACACAGGGATCCTATTGGGGCCAACGTCCTGACTTTC. Translation gives CASSQHRDPIGANVLTF.

The V call is TRBV7-7, the J call TRBJ2-5; maybe TRBD2 (5 bases). The CDR3 contains 14 residues. With 2 bases removed from V and 4 bases from J, the gap between germline ends came to 11 bases. Per germline, CDR1 SSHAT and CDR2 FNYEAQ (reference sequence). For the CDR3, the DNA is TGTGCCAGCAGCTTAAATACGGCGGGAGAGACCCAGTACTTC. It yields the protein CASSLNTAGETQYF. The full variable domain, its missing parts supplied by reference TRBV7-7 and TRBJ2-5, is GAGVSQSPRYKVTKRGQDVTLRCDPISSHATLYWYQQALGQGPEFLTYFNYEAQPDKSGLPSDRFSAERPEGSISTLTIQRTEQRDSAMYRCASSLNTAGETQYFGPGTRLLVL.

This clonotype has a handful of counts. The chain links TRBV12-3 or TRBV12-4 to TRBJ2-1; 11 positions agree with TRBD1. This CDR3 is 16 amino acids long. V was pared by 10 bases and J by 6 bases, with 14 bases of the junction left unmatched. The CDR3 DNA follows: TGTGCCATCCATACCCCCGGGACAGGGGGTCCCAATGAGCAGTTCTTC. Translating gives CAIHTPGTGGPNEQFF.

This clonotype was seen a few times. The V call is TRBV20-1, the J call TRBJ2-5; D is possibly TRBD1 (6 bases). Germline V lookup: CDR1 DFQATT, CDR2 SNEGSKA (reference sequence). V lost 3 bases and J lost 5, with 19 bases in between. The CDR3 consists of 15 residues. CDR3 DNA sequence: TGCAGTGCTAGGGGGACCGGGACACAAGAGGAGACCCAGTACTTC. It translates to CSARGTGTQEETQYF.

This clonotype was observed at least ten times. The rearrangement uses TRBV12-3 or TRBV12-4 and TRBJ2-6; TRBD1 matches at 7 bases. The CDR3 extends over 15 amino acids. V dropped 2 bases and J dropped 4; count of bases not matched to a gene: 2. The CDR3 loop reads CASSLKGAGANVLTF. The CDR3, as DNA: TGTGCCAGCAGTTTAAAGGGGGCAGGGGCCAACGTCCTGACTTTC.

This clonotype came up a few times. This chain's CDR3 is CSARDLHGNYGYTF. The CDR3 DNA is TGCAGTGCTAGAGATCTTCACGGTAACTATGGCTACACCTTC. This rearrangement joins TRBV20-1 to TRBJ1-2; D gene uncertain. Germline values: CDR1 DFQATT, CDR2 SNEGSKA (reference sequence). The CDR3 runs 14 residues. V was cut by 0 bases and J by 1 base, with 9 bases left in between.

This clonotype was observed at least ten times. V usage is TRBV7-2 and J usage is TRBJ1-5; no definite D call. Germline CDR1 is SGHTA and CDR2 is FQGNSA. The ends were cut back, 1 base at V and 3 bases at J, with 7 bases in the middle. The CDR3 has 14 amino acids. In DNA, the CDR3 is TGTGCCAGCAGCTTAGGGGAACTCAATCAGCCCCAGCATTTT. This codes for CASSLGELNQPQHF. Drawing the rest from reference TRBV7-2 and TRBJ1-5, the complete variable domain is GAGVSQSPSNKVTEKGKDVELRCDPISGHTALYWYRQSLGQGLEFLIYFQGNSAPDKSGLPSDRFSAERTGGSVSTLTIQRTQQEDSAVYLCASSLGELNQPQHFGDGTRLSIL.

This clonotype was counted only a few times. The chain combines TRBV24-1 with TRBJ1-1; D is undetermined. Between the trimmed V and J ends, which lost 5 bases and 12 bases, there was a span of 21 bases. Per germline, CDR1 KGHDR and CDR2 SFDVKD. The CDR3 runs 14 residues. The CDR3 DNA sequence: TGTGCCACCAGTGGTCTGTACGGGGAGGGTAGGACTTTCTTT. Protein sequence: CATSGLYGEGRTFF.

This clonotype was recorded a few times. The gene calls are TRBV4-1 and TRBJ1-6; TRBD1 is a possible D gene (5 bases). V lost 4 bases and J 1 base, leaving 14 bases between the germline ends. This CDR3 is 17 amino acids long. Germline loops: CDR1 MGHRA, CDR2 YSYEKL. The CDR3 DNA sequence: TGCGCCAGCAGCCTATCAGGGATGGAGTCCTATAATTCACCCCTCCACTTT. Protein: CASSLSGMESYNSPLHF.

This clonotype appeared a few times. The rearrangement uses TRBV12-3 or TRBV12-4 and TRBJ1-2; perhaps TRBD1 as D (5 bases). This CDR3 has 14 residues. V was pared by 5 bases and J by 1 base, with 11 bases between. CDR3: CASSLWGVNYGYTF. In nucleotides, the CDR3 is TGTGCCAGCAGTCTCTGGGGGGTTAACTATGGCTACACCTTC.

This chain links TRBV6-1 with TRBJ2-7; D call uncertain. Germline V gene data show CDR1 as MNHNS and CDR2 as SASEGT. CDR3 length equals 15 residues. Deletions cut 6 bases from V and 0 bases from J, with 15 bases between. Here the CDR3 reads CASREIVFSSYEQYF. As DNA, the CDR3 is TGTGCCAGCAGGGAAATAGTTTTCAGCTCCTACGAGCAGTACTTC.

This clonotype was counted a few times. The gene calls are TRBV5-1 and TRBJ2-7, with D tentatively TRBD2 (5 bases). Germline-derived CDR1 and CDR2 are SGHRS and YFSETQ. Trimming stripped 4 bases from V and 3 bases from J, with 14 bases between. The CDR3 extends over 14 amino acids. The CDR3 nucleotides read TGCGCCAGCAGCCCGGAACCGGGGATCTACGAGCAGTACGTC. Protein: CASSPEPGIYEQYV.